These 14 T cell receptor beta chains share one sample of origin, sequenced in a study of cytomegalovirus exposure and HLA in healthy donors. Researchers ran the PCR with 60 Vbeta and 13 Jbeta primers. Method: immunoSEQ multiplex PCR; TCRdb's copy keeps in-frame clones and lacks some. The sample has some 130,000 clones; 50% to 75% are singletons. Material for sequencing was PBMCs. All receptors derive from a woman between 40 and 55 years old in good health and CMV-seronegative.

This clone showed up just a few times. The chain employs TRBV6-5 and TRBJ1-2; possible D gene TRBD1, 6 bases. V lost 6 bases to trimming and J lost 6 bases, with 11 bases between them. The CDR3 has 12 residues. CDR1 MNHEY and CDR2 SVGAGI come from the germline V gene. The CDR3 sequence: CASSTGTHGYTF. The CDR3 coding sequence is TGTGCCAGCAGCACAGGGACCCATGGCTACACCTTC.

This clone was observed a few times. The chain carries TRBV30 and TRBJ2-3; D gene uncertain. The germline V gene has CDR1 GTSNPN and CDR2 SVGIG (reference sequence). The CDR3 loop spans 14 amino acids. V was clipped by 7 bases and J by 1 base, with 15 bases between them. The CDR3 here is CAFRLHYGTDTQYF. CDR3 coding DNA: TGTGCCTTCAGACTTCATTACGGCACAGATACGCAGTATTTT.

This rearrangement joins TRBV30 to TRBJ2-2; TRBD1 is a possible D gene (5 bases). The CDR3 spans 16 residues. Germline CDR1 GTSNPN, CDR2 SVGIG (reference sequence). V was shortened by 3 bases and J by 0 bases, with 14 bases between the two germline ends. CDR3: CAWRRWGRTNTGELFF. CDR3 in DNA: TGTGCCTGGAGACGTTGGGGCAGGACGAACACCGGGGAGCTGTTTTTT.

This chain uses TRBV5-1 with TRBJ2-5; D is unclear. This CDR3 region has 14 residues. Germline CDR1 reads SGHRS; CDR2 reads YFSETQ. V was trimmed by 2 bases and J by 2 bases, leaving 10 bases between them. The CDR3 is CASSFYSLQETQYF. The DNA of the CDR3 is TGCGCCAGCAGCTTCTACAGTCTTCAAGAGACCCAGTACTTC. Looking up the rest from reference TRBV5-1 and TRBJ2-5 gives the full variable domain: KAGVTQTPRYLIKTRGQQVTLSCSPISGHRSVSWYQQTPGQGLQFLFEYFSETQRNKGNFPGRFSGRQFSNSRSEMNVSTLELGDSALYLCASSFYSLQETQYFGPGTRLLVL.

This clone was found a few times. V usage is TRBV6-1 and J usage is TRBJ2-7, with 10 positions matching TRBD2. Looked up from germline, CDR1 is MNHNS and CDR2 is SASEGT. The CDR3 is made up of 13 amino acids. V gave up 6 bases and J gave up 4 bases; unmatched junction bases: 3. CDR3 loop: CASRLAGVYEQYF. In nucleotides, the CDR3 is TGTGCCAGCAGGCTAGCGGGGGTTTACGAGCAGTACTTC.

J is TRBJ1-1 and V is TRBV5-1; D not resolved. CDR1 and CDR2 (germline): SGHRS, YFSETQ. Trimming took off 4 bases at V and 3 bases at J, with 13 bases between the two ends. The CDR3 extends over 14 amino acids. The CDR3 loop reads CASSQAIQDTEAFF. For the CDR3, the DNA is TGCGCCAGCAGCCAGGCAATCCAGGACACTGAAGCTTTCTTT.

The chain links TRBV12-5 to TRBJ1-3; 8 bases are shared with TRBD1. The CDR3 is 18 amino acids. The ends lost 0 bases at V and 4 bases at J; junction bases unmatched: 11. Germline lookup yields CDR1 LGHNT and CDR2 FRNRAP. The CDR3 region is CASGLVLGQGPFGNTIYF. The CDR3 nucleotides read TGTGCTAGTGGTTTGGTACTTGGACAGGGACCTTTCGGAAACACCATATATTTT.

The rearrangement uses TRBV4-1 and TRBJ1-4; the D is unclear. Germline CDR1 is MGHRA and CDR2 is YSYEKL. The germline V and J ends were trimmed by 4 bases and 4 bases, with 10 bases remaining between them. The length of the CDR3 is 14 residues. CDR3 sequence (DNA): TGCGCCAGCAGCCTACGACTGAATAATGAAAAACTGTTTTTT. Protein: CASSLRLNNEKLFF.

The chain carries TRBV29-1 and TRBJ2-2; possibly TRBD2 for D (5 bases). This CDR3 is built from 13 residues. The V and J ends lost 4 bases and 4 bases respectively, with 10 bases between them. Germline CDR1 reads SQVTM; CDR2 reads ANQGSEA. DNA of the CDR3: TGCAGCGTTGGACACGGAGGCACCGGGGAGCTGTTTTTT. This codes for CSVGHGGTGELFF.

Here the CDR3 DNA reads TGCGCCAGCAGCGACGGGGGACTCCGTACCTACGAGCAGTACTTC. Its protein product is CASSDGGLRTYEQYF. V gene TRBV5-1 combines with J gene TRBJ2-7; D might be TRBD2 (6 bases). V dropped 4 bases and J dropped 2 bases, with 16 bases sitting between them. This CDR3 spans 15 amino acids. CDR1 and CDR2 from the germline V gene are SGHRS and YFSETQ.

CDR3 sequence reads: CASSFDTSSYNEQFF. CDR3 in DNA: TGTGCCAGCAGCTTCGACACGAGCTCCTACAATGAGCAGTTCTTC. The chain links TRBV7-9 to TRBJ2-1, with unresolved D. This CDR3 region has 15 residues. V lost 3 bases, J lost 0 bases, and 9 bases lay in between. Per germline, CDR1 SEHNR and CDR2 FQNEAQ (reference sequence).

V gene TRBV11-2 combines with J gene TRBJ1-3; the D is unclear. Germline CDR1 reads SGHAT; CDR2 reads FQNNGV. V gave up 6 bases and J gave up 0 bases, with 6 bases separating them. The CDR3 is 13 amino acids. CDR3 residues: CASRPSSGNTIYF. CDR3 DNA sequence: TGTGCCAGCAGGCCCAGCTCTGGAAACACCATATATTTT.

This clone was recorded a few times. The DNA for the CDR3 is TGTGCCAGCACCCTAAACTGGGGAAACACCATATATTTT. Amino acid sequence: CASTLNWGNTIYF. The V call is TRBV6-1, the J call TRBJ1-3; no clear D gene. Trimming removed 7 bases from V and 4 bases from J, with 11 bases in between. CDR1 and CDR2 (germline): MNHNS, SASEGT. There are 13 residues in the CDR3.

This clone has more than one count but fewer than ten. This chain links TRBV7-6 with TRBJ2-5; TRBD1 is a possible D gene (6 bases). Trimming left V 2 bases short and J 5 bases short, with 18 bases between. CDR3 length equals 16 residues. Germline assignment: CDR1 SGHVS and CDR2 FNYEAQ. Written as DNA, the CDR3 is TGTGCCAGCAGCTTAATGCAGGGGTTGAATCTGGAGACCCAGTACTTC. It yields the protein CASSLMQGLNLETQYF.